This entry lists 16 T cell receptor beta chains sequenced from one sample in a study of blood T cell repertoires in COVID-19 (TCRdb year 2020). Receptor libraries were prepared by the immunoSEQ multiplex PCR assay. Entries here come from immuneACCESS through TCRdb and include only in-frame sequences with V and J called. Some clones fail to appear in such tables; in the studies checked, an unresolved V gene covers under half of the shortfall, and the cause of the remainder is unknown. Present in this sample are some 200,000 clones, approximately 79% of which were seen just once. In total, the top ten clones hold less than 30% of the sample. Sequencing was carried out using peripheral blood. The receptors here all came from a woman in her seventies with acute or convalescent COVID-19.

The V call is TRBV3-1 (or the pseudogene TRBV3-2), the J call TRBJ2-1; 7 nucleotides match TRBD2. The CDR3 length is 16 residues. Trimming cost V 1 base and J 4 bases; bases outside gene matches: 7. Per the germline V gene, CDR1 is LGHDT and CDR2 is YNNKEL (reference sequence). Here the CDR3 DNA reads TGTGCCAGCAGCCAAGCCCAGCGGGATTTGTACAATGAGCAGTTCTTC. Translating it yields CASSQAQRDLYNEQFF.

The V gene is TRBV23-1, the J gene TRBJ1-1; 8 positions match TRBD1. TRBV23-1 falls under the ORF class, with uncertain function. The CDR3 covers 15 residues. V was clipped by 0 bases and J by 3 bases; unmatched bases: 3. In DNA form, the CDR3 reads TGCGCCAGCAGTCAATCGAACAGGGGGGACACTGAAGCTTTCTTT. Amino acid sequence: CASSQSNRGDTEAFF.

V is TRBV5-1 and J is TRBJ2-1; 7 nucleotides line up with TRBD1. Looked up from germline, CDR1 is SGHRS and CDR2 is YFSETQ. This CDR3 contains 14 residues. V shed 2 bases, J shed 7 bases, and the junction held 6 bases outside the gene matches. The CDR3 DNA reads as TGCGCCAGCAGCTTATTAGGGGGCTCAAATGAGCAGTTCTTC. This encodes CASSLLGGSNEQFF.

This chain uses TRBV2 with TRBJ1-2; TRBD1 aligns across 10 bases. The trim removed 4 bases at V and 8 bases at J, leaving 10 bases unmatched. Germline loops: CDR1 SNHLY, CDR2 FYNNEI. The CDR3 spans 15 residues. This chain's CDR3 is CASSGDRGLLGGYTF. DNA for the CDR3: TGTGCCAGCAGTGGGGACAGGGGCCTCCTGGGGGGCTACACCTTC.

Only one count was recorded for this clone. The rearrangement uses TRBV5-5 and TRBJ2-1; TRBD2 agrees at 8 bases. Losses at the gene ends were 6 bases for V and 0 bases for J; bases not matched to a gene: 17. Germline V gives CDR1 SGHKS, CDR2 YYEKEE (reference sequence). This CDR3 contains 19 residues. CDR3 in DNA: TGTGCCAGCACCTCGTTATCCAGCGGGGGTTTTAGCTCCTACAATGAGCAGTTCTTC. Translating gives CASTSLSSGGFSSYNEQFF.

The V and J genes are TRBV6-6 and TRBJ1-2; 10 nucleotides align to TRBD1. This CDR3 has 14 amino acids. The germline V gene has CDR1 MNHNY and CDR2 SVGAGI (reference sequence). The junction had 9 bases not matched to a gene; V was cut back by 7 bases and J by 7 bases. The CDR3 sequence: CASTSSGTGVGYTF. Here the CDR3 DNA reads TGTGCCAGCACTTCTTCGGGGACAGGGGTTGGCTACACCTTC.

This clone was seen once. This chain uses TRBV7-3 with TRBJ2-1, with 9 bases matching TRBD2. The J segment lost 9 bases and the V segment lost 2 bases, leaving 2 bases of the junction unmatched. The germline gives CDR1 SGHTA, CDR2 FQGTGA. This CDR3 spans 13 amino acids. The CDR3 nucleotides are TGTGCCAGCAGCTTAGTGACTAGCGGTGAGCAGTTCTTC. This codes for CASSLVTSGEQFF.

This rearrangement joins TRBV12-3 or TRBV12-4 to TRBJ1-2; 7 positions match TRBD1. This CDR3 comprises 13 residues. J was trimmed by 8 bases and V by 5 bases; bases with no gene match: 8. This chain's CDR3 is CASSQGQMGGYTF. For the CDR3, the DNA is TGTGCCAGCAGTCAGGGACAGATGGGCGGCTACACCTTC.

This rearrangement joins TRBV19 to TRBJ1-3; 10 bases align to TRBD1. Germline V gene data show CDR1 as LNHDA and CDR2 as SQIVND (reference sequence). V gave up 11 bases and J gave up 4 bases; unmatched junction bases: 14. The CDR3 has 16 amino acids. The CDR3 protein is CACDRGGQGFGNTIYF. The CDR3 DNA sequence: TGTGCCTGCGATAGGGGGGGACAGGGGTTCGGAAACACCATATATTTT.

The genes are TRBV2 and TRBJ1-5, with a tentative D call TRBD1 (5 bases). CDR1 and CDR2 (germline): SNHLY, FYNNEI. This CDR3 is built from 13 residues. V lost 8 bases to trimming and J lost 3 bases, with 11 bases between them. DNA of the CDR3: TGTGCCAGCGGGCAGGGCCTCAATCAGCCCCAGCATTTT. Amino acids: CASGQGLNQPQHF.

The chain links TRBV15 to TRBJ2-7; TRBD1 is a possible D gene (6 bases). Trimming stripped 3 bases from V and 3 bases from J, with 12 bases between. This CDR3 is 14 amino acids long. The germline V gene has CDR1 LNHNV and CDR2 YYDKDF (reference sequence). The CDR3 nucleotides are TGTGCCACCAGCAGCAGGGGTTCTGGCTACGAGCAGTACTTC. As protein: CATSSRGSGYEQYF.

CDR3 residues: CASSLEGEADTQYF. CDR3 sequence (DNA): TGTGCCAGCAGCTTAGAGGGAGAAGCAGATACGCAGTATTTT. The gene calls are TRBV7-3 and TRBJ2-3; D perhaps matches TRBD2 (5 bases). The germline V and J ends were trimmed by 2 bases and 4 bases, with 10 bases remaining between them. The CDR3 is 14 residues long. Germline assignment: CDR1 SGHTA and CDR2 FQGTGA.

CDR3 loop: CASRGQRKETQYF. The CDR3 DNA is TGTGCCAGCAGGGGACAGAGGAAGGAGACCCAGTACTTC. The gene calls are TRBV6-5 and TRBJ2-5; 7 bases line up with TRBD1. Trimming took 6 bases from V and 5 from J; bases not matched to a gene: 6. Per germline, CDR1 MNHEY and CDR2 SVGAGI. This CDR3 is 13 amino acids long.

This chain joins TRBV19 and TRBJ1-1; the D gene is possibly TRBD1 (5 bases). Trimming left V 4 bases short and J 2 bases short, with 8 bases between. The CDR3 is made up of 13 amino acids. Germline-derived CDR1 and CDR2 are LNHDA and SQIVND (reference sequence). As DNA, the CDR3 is TGTGCCAGTAGTAGGACACCCAACACTGAAGCTTTCTTT. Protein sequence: CASSRTPNTEAFF.

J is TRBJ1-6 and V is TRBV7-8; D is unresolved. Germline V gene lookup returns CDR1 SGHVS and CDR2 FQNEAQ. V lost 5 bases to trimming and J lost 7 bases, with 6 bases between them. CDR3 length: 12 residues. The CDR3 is CASSPVNSPLHF. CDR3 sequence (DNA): TGTGCCAGCAGCCCGGTGAATTCACCCCTCCACTTT.

The CDR3 loop reads CAWSLGGDQPQHF. The CDR3 coding sequence is TGTGCCTGGAGTTTGGGGGGGGATCAGCCCCAGCATTTT. The V gene is TRBV30, the J gene TRBJ1-5; a weak D match, TRBD1 (5 bases). Germline CDR1 and CDR2: GTSNPN and SVGIG (reference sequence). CDR3 length: 13 residues. Between the trimmed V and J ends, which lost 2 bases and 5 bases, there was a span of 10 bases.